This TCR delta chain was found in a study of gamma-delta T cells after stem cell transplantation. Looked up from germline, CDR1 is GEAIGNYY and CDR2 is EKD. The CDR3 runs to 15 residues. TCRdb fed the RT-PCR reads into CATT to redo clone calling. The sample includes around 1,700 delta-chain clones, about 45% seen only once; the top ten take 45% to 60%. The table lists this clone with a few counts. At one end the junction does not follow the germline gene, possibly because of a read error. The source material was gamma-delta T cells. The origin of this receptor is a human donor. It is not recorded whose cells these are; they may come from a transplant donor. V usage is TRDV2 and J usage is TRDJ1; 9 bases are a match to TRDD3. The CDR3 nucleotides are TGTGCCTGTGATTGGATGGGGGGATACACCGATAACCTCATCTTT. It specifies CACDWMGGYTDNLIF.